This entry is about one TCR beta chain. The target antigen is unknown. The data were obtained in a study of T cells in Graves' hyperthyroidism and ophthalmopathy. The wider study: Peripheral blood draws took place at initial diagnosis, ahead of any treatment.

The germline V and J ends were trimmed by 1 base and 9 bases, with 7 bases remaining between them. Germline V lookup: CDR1 LGHDT, CDR2 YNNKEL (reference sequence). The CDR3 is 12 amino acids. Clinical symptoms, serum thyroxine and TRAb, thyroid ultrasound and orbital computed tomography were used for the diagnoses. Study-wide points: In the analysis, a 13 V-J model separated ophthalmopathy from stable hyperthyroidism. Ophthalmopathy, which appeared later, was predicted by the model a median roughly 6.5 months before onset.

Amplification of TCR beta CDR3 regions was performed using RNA transcripts as template. TCR CDR3 regions were first amplified by RT-PCR with HTBI primers. TCRdb called the multiplex PCR reads again in MiXCR, with one record for every CDR3 protein. The table records 500,000 to 800,000 distinct CDR3 sequences, about 14% of them present only once. This receptor was obtained from a woman between 50 and 59 years old with Graves' ophthalmopathy. Sequenced input: blood. The J gene is TRBJ2-1, the V gene TRBV3-1; no clear D. CDR3 in amino acids: CASSQASTEQFF. The CDR3, as DNA: TGTGCCAGCAGCCAAGCCAGCACTGAGCAGTTCTTC.